This is a list of T cell receptor beta chains from one sample in a study of CD8 T cells in ankylosing spondylitis. One entry per CDR3 protein results from TCRdb running MiXCR on the 5' RACE reads. The repertoire has more than 500,000 distinct CDR3 sequences, roughly 5.3% of them found once; the top ten carry around 3.5%. Sequencing input: blood, either unsorted or a sorted T cell fraction (not recorded which). Source of these receptors: a male donor with ankylosing spondylitis. The CDR3 runs from the conserved cysteine through the conserved F or W. Fields, in order: D gene, J gene, clone size, V gene, CDR3 DNA, CDR3 protein. D genes are given only for firm matches. Rows give clone size only sometimes, using once, few, many, or a class for an expanded clone.

TRBD2 TRBJ2-5 many TRBV29-1 TGCAGCGTTGAAAGGACTAGCGGGAGAGGGGAGGAGACCCAGTACTTC CSVERTSGRGEETQYF
- TRBJ1-1 many TRBV4-3 TGCGCCAGCAGCCAAATCCGGGACGGGAACACTGAAGCTTTCTTT CASSQIRDGNTEAFF
- TRBJ1-2 many TRBV28 TGTGCCAGCACCCAAGGGGGAGAAGCTAACTATGGCTACACCTTC CASTQGGEANYGYTF
TRBD2 TRBJ2-7 - TRBV20-1 TGCAGTGCTAGGAAGTCTAGCGGATACTACGAGCAGTACTTC CSARKSSGYYEQYF
TRBD2 TRBJ2-1 many TRBV4-3 TGCGCCAGCAGCCAAGAAGTACTAGCGGGGGCCTACAATGAGCAGTTCTTC CASSQEVLAGAYNEQFF
TRBD1 TRBJ1-6 many TRBV7-2 TGTGCCAGCAGCTTTGACAGGGGGGTTTCACCCCTCCACTTT CASSFDRGVSPLHF
TRBD1 TRBJ2-7 many TRBV6-2/TRBV6-3 TGTGCCAGCAGTTACCCGAGACAGGGTTTTCGCAAGCAGTACTTC CASSYPRQGFRKQYF
- TRBJ2-1 many TRBV24-1 TGTGCCACCAGTCGGCGGGTGTACAATGAGCAGTTCTTC CATSRRVYNEQFF
- TRBJ2-7 many TRBV11-2 TGTGCCAGCAGCTTAGGGAGGGGGACCTCCTACGAGCAGTACTTC CASSLGRGTSYEQYF
- TRBJ1-1 - TRBV28 TGTGCCAGCGGGCAAAGTCGCGAAGCTTTCTTT CASGQSREAFF
TRBD1 TRBJ2-1 many TRBV28 TGTGCCAGCAATGGGGGAAGGGGGCCCAATGAGCAGTTCTTC CASNGGRGPNEQFF
- TRBJ1-3 many TRBV20-1 TGCAGTGCTAGAGATCATAGACACTCTGGAAACACCATATATTTT CSARDHRHSGNTIYF
- TRBJ2-5 - TRBV7-2 TGTGCCAGCAGCCCTACTACAGGGCGGGGGTACCAAGAGACCCAGTACTTC CASSPTTGRGYQETQYF
- TRBJ1-4 many TRBV3-1 TGTGCCAGCAGCCCGTGGCCCCGGGGGGATGAAAAACTGTTTTTT CASSPWPRGDEKLFF
TRBD2 TRBJ2-7 many TRBV10-3 TGTGCCATCAGTGAGTGGGGGGGAAGTGGCGACGAGCAGTACTTC CAISEWGGSGDEQYF
TRBD1 TRBJ2-1 many TRBV28 TGTGCCAGCAGCGCGGGACAGGGGGTAGATGAGCAGTTCTTC CASSAGQGVDEQFF
- TRBJ2-7 few TRBV7-9 TGTGCCAGCAGCTGGACCGGGTCAACCTACGAGCAGTACTTC CASSWTGSTYEQYF
- TRBJ2-7 - TRBV19 TGTGCCAGTAGTTCAGAAACAGGGTACTCCTACGAGCAGTACTTC CASSSETGYSYEQYF
TRBD1 TRBJ1-1 many TRBV9 TGTGCCAGCAGCGTGGGACAGGCCGGGACTGAAGCTTTCTTT CASSVGQAGTEAFF
TRBD2 TRBJ2-7 many TRBV4-2 TGTGCCAGCAGCCCCAAAGCGGGGCCGGCATACGAGCAGTACTTC CASSPKAGPAYEQYF
- TRBJ2-1 many TRBV20-1 TGCAGTGCTAGAGCCCCTCGGTCCTACAATGAGCAGTTCTTC CSARAPRSYNEQFF
TRBD2 TRBJ2-2 many TRBV12-3/TRBV12-4 TGTGCCAGCACCCCGCGGGGACTAGCGGGGGTGAACACCGGGGAGCTGTTTTTT CASTPRGLAGVNTGELFF
- TRBJ2-1 many TRBV28 TGTGCCAGCACCATAGGAGGGTATGAGCAGTTCTTC CASTIGGYEQFF
- TRBJ1-1 - TRBV27 TGTGCCAGCAGAAAAAACGGGAACACTGAAGCTTTCTTT CASRKNGNTEAFF
- TRBJ1-1 - TRBV6-1 TGTGTCAGCAGTGTTTCAGGGATCACTGAAGCTTTCTTT CVSSVSGITEAFF
- TRBJ2-1 - TRBV6-2/TRBV6-3 TGTGCCAGCAGCACTAGCTTCGAGCAGTTCTTC CASSTSFEQFF
TRBD1 TRBJ1-6 - TRBV20-1 TGCAGTGCTAGAGAAGGGGACAGGAATTCACCCCTCCACTTT CSAREGDRNSPLHF
TRBD2 TRBJ2-1 many TRBV4-3 TGCGCCAGCAGCCAAGGGACTAGCGGGGGGGCCACGAATGAGCAGTTCTTC CASSQGTSGGATNEQFF
- TRBJ1-5 few TRBV18 TGTGCCAGCTCAGACACGAGGAATCAGCCCCAGCATTTT CASSDTRNQPQHF
- TRBJ2-7 many TRBV12-3/TRBV12-4 TGTGCCAGCAGTTCTGGCAGATTCTACGAGCAGTACTTC CASSSGRFYEQYF
- TRBJ2-1 many TRBV20-1 TGCAGTGCTTTTCACTCCCGGGACTTCCTTCAGTTCTTC CSAFHSRDFLQFF
- TRBJ2-2 - TRBV5-8 TGTGCCAGCAGCCTCGGGCCTCGAGAGAACACCGGGGAGCTGTTTTTT CASSLGPRENTGELFF
TRBD1 TRBJ1-3 many TRBV20-1 TGCAGTGCCAGACCCCAGGGGGCGGCTGGAAACACCATATATTTT CSARPQGAAGNTIYF
TRBD1 TRBJ2-7 many TRBV7-9 TGTGCCAGCAGCTCTCATGGGACAGCTCGTGAGCAGTACTTC CASSSHGTAREQYF
TRBD1 TRBJ2-2 few TRBV2 TGTGCCAGCAGTGAAGCTGAAGACAGGGACACCGGGGAGCTGTTTTTT CASSEAEDRDTGELFF
- TRBJ2-7 many TRBV25-1 TGTGCCAGCAGTGAACCCCGGGGGAGGCCCTACGAGCAGTACTTC CASSEPRGRPYEQYF
- TRBJ1-3 many TRBV11-2 TGTGCCAGCAGCTTAGAGGAGGGGCTCACCTGGGCGGGAAACACCATATATTTT CASSLEEGLTWAGNTIYF
- TRBJ2-3 many TRBV12-3/TRBV12-4 TGTGCCAGCAGTCCCCTTAGCCCGTCCACAGATACGCAGTATTTT CASSPLSPSTDTQYF
- TRBJ2-5 many TRBV4-3 TGCGCCAGCAGCCAAGACAGCGGCATACAAGAGACCCAGTACTTC CASSQDSGIQETQYF
- TRBJ1-5 - TRBV7-8 TGTGCCAGCAGCCCCGGGAGGGCCAATCAGCCCCAGCATTTT CASSPGRANQPQHF